Following are 21 T cell receptor beta chains from one sample sequenced in a study of regulatory T cells in long-lasting Graves disease. The time point here: persistent/refractory GD, antithyroid drugs over 5 years with positive TRAb. Generation of the TCR library employed RNA extracted from PBMCs. Construction of TCR beta libraries relied on iRepertoire HTBI primers and on Arm-PCR targeting CDR3 regions. TCRdb analysed the multiplex PCR reads with MiXCR anew, one entry per CDR3 protein. Of roughly 450,000 distinct CDR3 sequences in the sample, 22% were seen once. Specimen: peripheral blood mononuclear cells (PBMCs), collected when the disease was refractory, from a patient treated with antithyroid drugs. These receptors originate from a female donor with Graves disease.

The table lists this clonotype with a few counts. The V and J genes are TRBV2 and TRBJ1-6; the match to TRBD1 covers 7 bases. V shed 6 bases, J shed 6 bases, and the junction held 2 bases outside the gene matches. Germline assignment: CDR1 SNHLY and CDR2 FYNNEI. The length of the CDR3 is 13 residues. CDR3 nucleotide sequence: TGTGCCAGCAGCCGGGACAGTAATTCACCCCTCCACTTT. It codes for CASSRDSNSPLHF.

This clonotype appeared many times. The rearrangement uses TRBV28 and TRBJ2-7; D may be TRBD2 (7 bases). CDR3 length: 15 amino acids. V was trimmed by 10 bases and J by 7 bases, leaving 26 bases between them. Germline V gene data show CDR1 as MDHEN and CDR2 as SYDVKM. CDR3 protein: CATIGGGPPSKEQYF. The CDR3 DNA reads as TGTGCCACCATAGGGGGGGGGCCCCCCTCGAAGGAGCAGTACTTC.

This chain connects TRBV18 to TRBJ2-7; 7 bases align to TRBD1. This CDR3 is 15 amino acids long. Per the germline V gene, CDR1 is KGHSH and CDR2 is LQKENI. Trimming removed 1 base from V and 2 bases from J; junction bases left unmatched: 5. The CDR3 DNA is TGTGCCAGCTCACCACGTGGGGACAGCCCCTACGAGCAGTACTTC. Residues: CASSPRGDSPYEQYF. The whole variable domain, filled in from reference TRBV18 and TRBJ2-7, reads NAGVMQNPRHLVRRRGQEARLRCSPMKGHSHVYWYRQLPEEGLKFMVYLQKENIIDESGMPKERFSAEFPKEGPSILRIQQVVRGDSAAYFCASSPRGDSPYEQYFGPGTRLTVT.

The chain couples TRBV2 to TRBJ2-7, with TRBD1 matching over 11 bases. Trimming at V came to 6 bases and at J to 3 bases, leaving 4 bases not matched to a gene. Germline loops: CDR1 SNHLY, CDR2 FYNNEI. The CDR3 spans 14 residues. The CDR3 reads CASRGDRGYYEQYF. The DNA for the CDR3 is TGTGCCAGCAGGGGGGACAGGGGGTACTACGAGCAGTACTTC.

With regard to this clonotype: This likely stems from a read error, as it lies one base from a far larger clone. The DNA for the CDR3 is TGTGCCAGCAGTTCCTCAGGGACGACAAACTATGGCTACACCTTC. It is translated as CASSSSGTTNYGYTF. The gene calls are TRBV6-5 and TRBJ1-2, with a weak D call TRBD1 (5 bases). Germline CDR1 reads MNHEY; CDR2 reads SVGAGI. The CDR3 totals 15 residues. The V and J ends lost 4 bases and 2 bases respectively, with 14 bases between them.

This clonotype was seen just once. The chain uses TRBV3-2 and TRBJ2-7; the table's D call TRBD1 went unverified against the DNA. TRBV3-2 is labeled a pseudogene. The CDR3 is 16 residues long. As DNA, the CDR3 is TGTGCCAGCAGCCAAGAAGGGACAGGGGGCGCTAGTGAGCAGTACTTC. As protein: CASSQEGTGGASEQYF.

J is TRBJ2-3 and V is TRBV20-1; tentatively, D is TRBD1 (5 bases). The CDR3 runs to 14 residues. Trimming pared 0 bases from V and 1 base from J, leaving 8 bases between. Germline CDR1 reads DFQATT; CDR2 reads SNEGSKA (reference sequence). This CDR3 reads CSAREAGRTDTQYF. In DNA form, the CDR3 reads TGCAGTGCTAGAGAGGCAGGGCGCACAGATACGCAGTATTTT.

Many counts were recorded for this clonotype. The chain joins TRBV2 to TRBJ2-7; D not resolved. V was clipped by 7 bases and J by 0 bases, with 13 bases between them. The CDR3 loop spans 14 amino acids. Germline values: CDR1 SNHLY, CDR2 FYNNEI. CDR3 sequence (DNA): TGTGCCAGCAAGGTGGGCAGCAGCTCCTACGAGCAGTACTTC. Its protein product is CASKVGSSSYEQYF. The full variable domain, in which reference TRBV2 and TRBJ2-7 provide the parts outside the CDR3, is EPEVTQTPSHQVTQMGQEVILRCVPISNHLYFYWYRQILGQKVEFLVSFYNNEISEKSEIFDDQFSVERPDGSNFTLKIRSTKLEDSAMYFCASKVGSSSYEQYFGPGTRLTVT.

This clonotype turned up a few times. The CDR3 is CASSQDGVQGQNSPLHF. The CDR3 coding sequence is TGCGCCAGCAGCCAAGATGGGGTTCAGGGGCAAAATTCACCCCTCCACTTT. This chain joins TRBV4-3 and TRBJ1-6; TRBD1 is a possible D gene (6 bases). V shed 0 bases and J shed 7 bases, with 16 bases lying between them. CDR1 and CDR2 (germline): LGHNA, YSLEER. The CDR3 spans 17 residues.

This clonotype came up many times. The chain joins TRBV5-1 to TRBJ1-2, with 8 bases fitting TRBD1. Germline V gene data show CDR1 as SGHRS and CDR2 as YFSETQ. The V gene end was trimmed by 8 bases and the J gene end by 4 bases; junction bases not matched to a gene: 13. The CDR3 runs to 15 residues. This chain's CDR3 is CASTPGTGNTYGYTF. As DNA, the CDR3 is TGCGCCAGTACACCTGGGACAGGAAATACCTATGGCTACACCTTC.

The chain employs TRBV11-1 and TRBJ1-3; 10 positions match TRBD1. Germline V gives CDR1 SGHAT, CDR2 FQDESV (reference sequence). The CDR3 runs to 15 residues. V shed 5 bases and J 4 bases; nucleotides not matched to a gene: 5. As DNA, the CDR3 is TGTGCCAGCAGCGCGGGACAGGGGAAGGGAAACACCATATATTTT. Translation: CASSAGQGKGNTIYF.

This clonotype was counted at least ten times. This chain joins TRBV20-1 and TRBJ2-5, with TRBD2 matching 9 bases. Germline lookup yields CDR1 DFQATT and CDR2 SNEGSKA (reference sequence). The length of the CDR3 is 16 residues. V lost 3 bases and J lost 5; bases outside the gene matches: 13. The CDR3, as DNA: TGCAGTGCTAGCGCCCAGCGGGGGGCGGTTGGGGAGACCCAGTACTTC. This sequence encodes CSASAQRGAVGETQYF.

This clonotype was seen at least ten times. The chain joins TRBV3-1 to TRBJ1-2, with TRBD1 matching over 9 bases. CDR1 and CDR2 (germline): LGHDT, YNNKEL (reference sequence). The CDR3 covers 16 residues. V trimming: 6 bases; J trimming: 2 bases; junction bases outside the gene matches: 10. The CDR3 reads CASSQTTGTGNYGYTF. The CDR3 coding sequence is TGTGCCAGCAGTCAAACAACCGGGACAGGGAACTATGGCTACACCTTC.

This clonotype occurred many times. This sequence joins TRBV20-1 and TRBJ2-5; D unclear. Between the trimmed V and J ends, which lost 5 bases and 4 bases, there was a span of 14 bases. This CDR3 contains 13 residues. In germline, CDR1 is DFQATT, CDR2 SNEGSKA (reference sequence). This CDR3 reads CSAPPGPGETQYF. The CDR3 DNA is TGCAGTGCTCCACCTGGGCCTGGAGAGACCCAGTACTTC.

This clonotype was detected ten times or more. The chain links TRBV15 to TRBJ2-4; the match to TRBD1 covers 7 bases. CDR1 and CDR2 from the germline V gene are LNHNV and YYDKDF (reference sequence). There are 15 residues in the CDR3. J lost 3 bases, V lost 2 bases, and 4 bases had no gene match. The CDR3 DNA reads TGTGCCACCAGCAGAAACCGGGACAGCAAAAACATTCAGTACTTC. This sequence encodes CATSRNRDSKNIQYF.

The chain combines TRBV18 with TRBJ1-1; 9 positions match TRBD1. The length of the CDR3 is 16 residues. With V trimmed by 4 bases and J by 4 bases, 10 bases remained unmatched. Germline V gives CDR1 KGHSH, CDR2 LQKENI. DNA for the CDR3: TGTGCCAGCTCACTCGGACAGGGGATATTGGGCACTGAAGCTTTCTTT. It encodes CASSLGQGILGTEAFF.

The genes are TRBV18 and TRBJ1-3, with 9 bases identical to TRBD1. V lost 2 bases and J lost 8; bases outside the gene matches: 4. Germline V CDR1 and CDR2: KGHSH, LQKENI. There are 14 residues in the CDR3. CDR3 sequence (DNA): TGTGCCAGCTCACCAGGGACAGGGACGCACACCATATATTTT. This translates into CASSPGTGTHTIYF.

This clonotype was seen a handful of times. The chain joins TRBV11-2 to TRBJ2-1; perhaps D is TRBD1 or TRBD2 (5 bases each). CDR3 length: 15 residues. V was trimmed by 4 bases and J by 9 bases, leaving 19 bases between them. Germline V CDR1 and CDR2: SGHAT, FQNNGV. The CDR3, as DNA: TGTGCCAGCAGCTCAAGTAGGGGCTGGGGGTTTGAGCAGTTCTTC. It encodes CASSSSRGWGFEQFF.

This clonotype has just a few counts. J is TRBJ2-7 and V is TRBV5-8; 8 positions agree with TRBD1. The germline V gene has CDR1 SGHTS and CDR2 YDEGEE. The junction had 9 bases not matched to a gene; V was cut back by 3 bases and J by 13 bases. This CDR3 is built from 12 residues. CDR3: CASSSMWGQVYF. Written as DNA, the CDR3 is TGTGCCAGCAGCTCCATGTGGGGACAGGTTTACTTC.

In its sample, this clonotype was seen a few times. The rearrangement links TRBV28 to TRBJ1-4, with D maybe TRBD1 (5 bases). V was pared by 2 bases and J by 10 bases, with 17 bases between. This CDR3 spans 15 amino acids. CDR1 MDHEN and CDR2 SYDVKM come from the germline V gene. CDR3 DNA: TGTGCCAGCAGTTTACCTTTGGAAGGGGCGAGAAAACTGTTTTTT. Amino acids: CASSLPLEGARKLFF.

In its sample, this clonotype was seen many times. The chain uses TRBV2 and TRBJ2-5; TRBD2 matches 8 bases. There are 15 residues in the CDR3. The V gene end was trimmed by 2 bases and the J gene end by 4 bases; junction bases not matched to a gene: 6. Looked up from germline, CDR1 is SNHLY and CDR2 is FYNNEI. The CDR3 loop reads CASSELGLGVETQYF. Here the CDR3 DNA reads TGTGCCAGCAGTGAATTGGGACTAGGGGTAGAGACCCAGTACTTC.